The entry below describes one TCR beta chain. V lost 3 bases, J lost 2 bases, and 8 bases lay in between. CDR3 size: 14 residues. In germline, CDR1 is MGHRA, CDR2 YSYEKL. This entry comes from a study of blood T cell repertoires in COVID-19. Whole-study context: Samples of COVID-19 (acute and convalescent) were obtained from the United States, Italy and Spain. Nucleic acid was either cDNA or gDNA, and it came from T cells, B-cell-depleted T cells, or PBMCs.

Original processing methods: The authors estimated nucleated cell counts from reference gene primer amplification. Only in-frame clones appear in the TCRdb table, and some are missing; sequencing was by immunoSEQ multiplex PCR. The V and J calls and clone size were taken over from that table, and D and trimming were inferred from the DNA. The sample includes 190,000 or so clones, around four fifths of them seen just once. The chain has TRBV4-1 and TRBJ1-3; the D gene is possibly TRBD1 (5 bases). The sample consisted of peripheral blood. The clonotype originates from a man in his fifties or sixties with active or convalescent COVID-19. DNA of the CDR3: TGCGCCAGCAGCCACGACAGTACTGGAAACACCATATATTTT. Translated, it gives CASSHDSTGNTIYF.